This T cell receptor (beta chain) was found in a study of molecular identifiers for immune sequencing clone quantification. Germline V gene sequence: CDR1 SGHVS, CDR2 FNYEAQ. This CDR3 contains 16 residues. V lost 1 base and J 3 bases, leaving 14 bases between the germline ends. TCRdb called the PCR reads again in MiXCR, with one record for every CDR3 protein. This table holds just under 650,000 distinct CDR3 sequences, roughly 21% found once. The chain uses TRBV7-6 and TRBJ2-3; TRBD1 or TRBD2 may be the D gene (6 bases each). The sequencing sample was made of naive CD8+ T cells from blood, with Jurkat cell RNA spiked in. Subset specified: FACS-sorted CD8+CD4-CCR7+CD45RA+ naive T cells. The source of this sequence is a human donor in good health. Some libraries in this study had Jurkat cell RNA spiked in. In nucleotides, the CDR3 is TGTGCCAGCAGCTTAGGGGGGGCTGGTCGAACAGATACGCAGTATTTT. Translating it yields CASSLGGAGRTDTQYF.